The 26 T cell receptor beta chains given below trace back to one sample, sequenced in a study of vaccination and CD4 T cells after COVID-19. Their cognate antigens are unknown. Cultured CD4+ T cell DNA underwent sequencing with the Oncomine TCR Beta short-read assay. TCRdb itself ran the PCR reads through MiXCR, one entry per CDR3 protein. The sample has 15,000 to 20,000 distinct CDR3 sequences, 58% seen once. Stated treatment: approximately nine-day PBMC culture with coronavirus spike peptide pools or control peptides (ViraFEST assay). This specimen consisted of CD4+ T cells from blood, cultured in vitro, obtained before SARS-CoV-2 vaccination. The receptor set was obtained from a human donor who had recovered from COVID-19.

Here the CDR3 reads CSAPQGRRVGYEQYF. In DNA form, the CDR3 reads TGCAGTGCCCCTCAGGGCCGACGAGTTGGCTACGAGCAGTACTTC. The chain has TRBV20-1 and TRBJ2-7, with TRBD1 as a possible D gene (5 bases). This CDR3 is 15 amino acids long. V was pared by 6 bases and J by 3 bases, with 21 bases between. Per the germline V gene, CDR1 is DFQATT and CDR2 is SNEGSKA (reference sequence).

The V gene is TRBV21-1, the J gene TRBJ1-6. TRBV21-1 is termed a pseudogene. The CDR3 is made up of 15 amino acids. The CDR3 DNA follows: TGTGCCAGCACCTCTTACCGACACTGTAATTCACCCCTCCACTTT. Amino acid sequence: CASTSYRHCNSPLHF.

The sample holds a few counts of this clonotype. The rearrangement uses TRBV11-1 and TRBJ1-4, with D unclear. Germline V gene lookup returns CDR1 SGHAT and CDR2 FQDESV (reference sequence). The length of the CDR3 is 14 residues. Trimming pared 1 base from V and 10 bases from J, leaving 13 bases between. In nucleotides, the CDR3 is TGTGCCAGCAGCTTAGAAGGAGGCATGGCAAAACTGTTTTTT. This encodes CASSLEGGMAKLFF.

This chain joins TRBV20-1 and TRBJ1-2; D perhaps matches TRBD1 (6 bases). The germline V gene has CDR1 DFQATT and CDR2 SNEGSKA (reference sequence). The CDR3 covers 17 residues. Trimming cost V 0 bases and J 5 bases, with 22 bases left between them. The CDR3 sequence is CSARDGGARPFQYGYTF. In nucleotides, the CDR3 is TGCAGTGCTAGAGATGGGGGGGCCAGACCTTTCCAATATGGCTACACCTTC.

V is TRBV6-1 and J is TRBJ2-3; 10 bases fit TRBD2. The CDR3 totals 15 residues. The trim removed 1 base at V and 4 bases at J, leaving 2 bases unmatched. Germline V gene lookup returns CDR1 MNHNS and CDR2 SASEGT. CDR3 amino acids: CASSEEAGGPDTQYF. The CDR3 DNA is TGTGCCAGCAGTGAAGAAGCGGGAGGGCCAGATACGCAGTATTTT.

V and J are TRBV12-5 and TRBJ2-7; D possibly corresponds to TRBD1 (6 bases). Germline V gene sequence: CDR1 LGHNT, CDR2 FRNRAP. This CDR3 contains 13 residues. V dropped 6 bases and J dropped 2 bases, with 11 bases sitting between them. In nucleotides, the CDR3 is TGTGCTAGTGGCTTACAGGGACCCTACGAGCAGTACTTC. Its translation: CASGLQGPYEQYF.

This chain links TRBV12-3 or TRBV12-4 with TRBJ2-7; possible D gene TRBD2, 5 bases. The V gene lost 0 bases and the J gene lost 10 bases, with 13 bases spanning the gap. This CDR3 has 13 residues. The CDR3 DNA sequence: TGTGCCAGCAGTTTAGCGGGAGATAATATCCAGTACTTC. It specifies CASSLAGDNIQYF.

This clonotype was seen a few times. J is TRBJ2-5 and V is TRBV7-9; a possible D gene is TRBD1 (6 bases). Trimming pared 4 bases from V and 5 bases from J, leaving 8 bases between. Germline V gives CDR1 SEHNR, CDR2 FQNEAQ (reference sequence). The CDR3 extends over 12 amino acids. The CDR3: CASSWGRETQYF. The CDR3 DNA reads as TGTGCCAGCAGCTGGGGGCGGGAGACCCAGTACTTC.

Only a few counts were recorded for this clonotype. This chain joins TRBV20-1 and TRBJ2-5; 15 nucleotides match TRBD2. The CDR3 runs to 15 residues. The V and J ends lost 5 bases and 4 bases, in that order; junction bases with no gene match: 5. Per germline, CDR1 DFQATT and CDR2 SNEGSKA (reference sequence). CDR3 residues: CSAGLAGGRGETQYF. The CDR3 coding sequence is TGCAGTGCTGGACTAGCGGGAGGGCGTGGAGAGACCCAGTACTTC.

This clonotype was detected once. The V gene is TRBV29-1, the J gene TRBJ2-3; TRBD2 matches at 9 bases. J was trimmed by 6 bases and V by 7 bases; bases with no gene match: 8. This CDR3 has 13 residues. Looked up from germline, CDR1 is SQVTM and CDR2 is ANQGSEA. Here the CDR3 DNA reads TGCAGCGGCATAGCGGGAGATACTGATACGCAGTATTTT. It specifies CSGIAGDTDTQYF.

The rearrangement uses TRBV6-2 or TRBV6-3 and TRBJ2-1; TRBD2 aligns across 11 bases. The germline V gene encodes CDR1 MNHEY and CDR2 SVGEGT. CDR3 length equals 17 residues. The junction had 10 bases not matched to a gene; V was cut back by 6 bases and J by 3 bases. The CDR3 DNA reads as TGTGCCAGCAGATCTGCTACCGGGACTAGCGGCTACAATGAGCAGTTCTTC. Translated, it gives CASRSATGTSGYNEQFF.

This chain uses TRBV28 with TRBJ2-5, with no clear D. Germline values: CDR1 MDHEN, CDR2 SYDVKM. The CDR3 is 13 amino acids. Trimming cost V 1 base and J 7 bases, with 10 bases left between them. The CDR3 nucleotides read TGTGCCAGCAGTTTATCTGCGGCAAGGACCCAGTACTTC. This sequence encodes CASSLSAARTQYF.

The genes are TRBV28 and TRBJ2-5, with D uncertain. The CDR3 is 11 residues long. The V gene lost 5 bases and the J gene lost 5 bases, with 6 bases spanning the gap. The germline CDR1 and CDR2 sequences are MDHEN and SYDVKM. The CDR3 nucleotides are TGTGCCAGCAGTAAGCCGGAGACCCAGTACTTC. Protein product: CASSKPETQYF.

The chain links TRBV20-1 to TRBJ2-1, with 8 bases fitting TRBD2. The CDR3 sequence is 17 residues long. CDR1 DFQATT and CDR2 SNEGSKA come from the germline V gene (reference sequence). Trimming at V came to 0 bases and at J to 3 bases, leaving 10 bases not matched to a gene. CDR3 region: CSAREALTSGFYNEQFF. Written as DNA, the CDR3 is TGCAGTGCTAGAGAAGCACTAACTAGCGGATTCTACAATGAGCAGTTCTTC.

This clonotype appeared a few times. The chain combines TRBV2 with TRBJ2-5, with 7 positions matching TRBD2. Germline trimming cut 2 bases from V and 7 bases from J; bases unmatched to any gene: 4. Germline values: CDR1 SNHLY, CDR2 FYNNEI. The CDR3 is made up of 13 amino acids. CDR3: CASSEIGRGTQYF. CDR3 bases: TGTGCCAGCAGTGAAATAGGGAGGGGGACCCAGTACTTC.

The genes are TRBV30 and TRBJ1-5, with a possible D match to TRBD1 (5 bases). Germline-derived CDR1 and CDR2 are GTSNPN and SVGIG (reference sequence). CDR3 length equals 12 residues. The V end lost 2 bases, the J end lost 7 bases, and 9 bases lay between the germline ends. The CDR3 protein is CAWSTGVQPQHF. The CDR3 nucleotides read TGTGCCTGGAGTACGGGGGTCCAGCCCCAGCATTTT.

This sequence joins TRBV6-2 or TRBV6-3 and TRBJ2-7; 7 nucleotides align to TRBD2. The CDR3 runs to 14 residues. Per germline, CDR1 MNHEY and CDR2 SVGEGT. Trimming cost V 8 bases and J 3 bases; bases outside gene matches: 10. CDR3 amino acids: CASRKGLADYEQYF. CDR3 sequence (DNA): TGTGCCAGCCGTAAGGGGCTAGCGGACTACGAGCAGTACTTC.

The V gene is TRBV20-1, the J gene TRBJ2-5; D unresolved. The V gene's germline CDR1 is DFQATT and CDR2 SNEGSKA (reference sequence). The length of the CDR3 is 11 residues. Trimming took off 4 bases at V and 5 bases at J, with 8 bases between the two ends. The CDR3 region has the DNA TGCAGTGCTATTAGTTTCGAGACCCAGTACTTC. This gives the protein CSAISFETQYF.

The chain joins TRBV11-2 to TRBJ1-1, with unresolved D. Trimming left V 4 bases short and J 11 bases short, with 14 bases between. This CDR3 comprises 12 residues. Germline assignment: CDR1 SGHAT and CDR2 FQNNGV. CDR3 sequence reads: CASSSVGWRAFF. In nucleotides, the CDR3 is TGTGCCAGCAGCTCCGTCGGGTGGAGGGCTTTCTTT.

This chain links TRBV11-2 with TRBJ1-1, with D perhaps matching TRBD1 (6 bases). The V end was cut by 5 bases, the J end by 2 bases, with 12 bases between. The CDR3 sequence is 14 residues long. Germline V gene lookup returns CDR1 SGHAT and CDR2 FQNNGV. Written as DNA, the CDR3 is TGTGCCAGCAGCAGGGGGTCCAGAAACACTGAAGCTTTCTTT. The encoded protein is CASSRGSRNTEAFF.

This clonotype showed up just once. The V call is TRBV6-5, the J call TRBJ2-1; perhaps TRBD2 as D (6 bases). Deletions cut 4 bases from V and 0 bases from J, with 10 bases between. CDR1 MNHEY and CDR2 SVGAGI come from the germline V gene. This CDR3 spans 15 amino acids. The CDR3 spells CASSSGSPSYNEQFF. Written as DNA, the CDR3 is TGTGCCAGCAGTTCCGGGAGCCCCTCCTACAATGAGCAGTTCTTC.

The rearrangement joins TRBV14 to TRBJ2-7, with 7 bases matching TRBD1. This CDR3 contains 15 residues. V shed 2 bases and J 4 bases; nucleotides not matched to a gene: 8. The germline gives CDR1 SGHDN, CDR2 FVKESK. The DNA for the CDR3 is TGTGCCAGCAGCCAATCAACAGGGGAGCCTTACGAGCAGTACTTC. Translation: CASSQSTGEPYEQYF.

In its sample, this clonotype was seen a few times. For the CDR3, the DNA is TGTGCCAGCAGTTTAAGGTCCTACGAGCAGTACTTC. Encoded protein: CASSLRSYEQYF. The chain carries TRBV28 and TRBJ2-7, with unresolved D. V was shortened by 2 bases and J by 1 base, with 3 bases between the two germline ends. The CDR3 consists of 12 residues. From germline, CDR1 is MDHEN and CDR2 SYDVKM. The entire variable domain, with the rest obtained from reference TRBV28 and TRBJ2-7, is as follows: DVKVTQSSRYLVKRTGEKVFLECVQDMDHENMFWYRQDPGLGLRLIYFSYDVKMKEKGDIPEGYSVSREKKERFSLILESASTNQTSMYLCASSLRSYEQYFGPGTRLTVT.

This clonotype came up once. This chain connects TRBV20-1 to TRBJ2-7; 8 positions match TRBD2. The junction had 5 bases not matched to a gene; V was cut back by 0 bases and J by 1 base. The CDR3 extends over 15 amino acids. Germline V CDR1 and CDR2: DFQATT, SNEGSKA (reference sequence). The DNA for the CDR3 is TGCAGTGCTAGAGAGCCGGGGGGGTTATCCTACGAGCAGTACTTC. Amino acid sequence: CSAREPGGLSYEQYF.

The genes are TRBV7-2 and TRBJ2-7, with D unresolved. Germline loops: CDR1 SGHTA, CDR2 FQGNSA. V was clipped by 0 bases and J by 3 bases, with 6 bases between them. This CDR3 has 13 amino acids. CDR3 sequence (DNA): TGTGCCAGCAGCTTAGCAGGGAACTACGAGCAGTACTTC. Protein product: CASSLAGNYEQYF.

This sequence joins TRBV24-1 and TRBJ1-2; 7 bases are shared with TRBD1. V shed 3 bases and J 2 bases; nucleotides not matched to a gene: 5. Germline V CDR1 and CDR2: KGHDR, SFDVKD. The CDR3 is 15 amino acids. The CDR3 here is CATSDTGVGNYGYTF. The CDR3, as DNA: TGTGCCACCAGTGATACAGGGGTTGGAAACTATGGCTACACCTTC.